The 29 T cell receptor beta chains below come from one sample, sequenced in a study of T cells in Graves' hyperthyroidism and ophthalmopathy. Amplified TCR beta CDR3 regions came from RNA transcripts. First-round RT-PCR with HTBI primers amplified the TCR CDR3 region. TCRdb re-derived calls from the multiplex PCR reads in MiXCR, one entry per CDR3 protein. The table has some 740,000 distinct CDR3 sequences, around 15% seen once; the top ten hold about a tenth. The sample was blood. Every receptor here comes from a woman aged 18-30 years with Graves' hyperthyroidism.

The rearrangement uses TRBV20-1 and TRBJ2-2; 7 bases match TRBD2. The CDR3 contains 17 residues. Unmatched junction bases numbered 10, after V lost 1 base and J lost 2 bases. CDR1 DFQATT and CDR2 SNEGSKA come from the germline V gene (reference sequence). Here the CDR3 DNA reads TGCAGTGCTAGAGTTTTAAGGCTAGCGGACAACACCGGGGAGCTGTTTTTT. It yields the protein CSARVLRLADNTGELFF.

This clonotype was detected ten times or more. V is TRBV28 and J is TRBJ2-2; D not resolved. V was clipped by 8 bases and J by 5 bases, with 21 bases between them. The germline gives CDR1 MDHEN, CDR2 SYDVKM. CDR3 length: 16 residues. Here the CDR3 DNA reads TGTGCCAGCTTCATGGCACGGCTCCCTGCGACCGGGGAGCTGTTTTTT. Protein product: CASFMARLPATGELFF.

The table lists this clonotype with many counts. This sequence joins TRBV7-9 and TRBJ2-5, with D perhaps matching TRBD1 or TRBD2 (5 bases each). V lost 4 bases and J 3 bases, leaving 12 bases between the germline ends. The CDR3 is 14 residues long. Germline V gene data show CDR1 as SEHNR and CDR2 as FQNEAQ (reference sequence). The CDR3: CASSSERDEETQYF. CDR3 in DNA: TGTGCCAGCAGCTCAGAAAGGGACGAAGAGACCCAGTACTTC.

V usage is TRBV5-1 and J usage is TRBJ1-2, with 8 bases aligning to TRBD1. The germline gives CDR1 SGHRS, CDR2 YFSETQ. This CDR3 contains 17 residues. The V gene end was trimmed by 3 bases and the J gene end by 2 bases; junction bases not matched to a gene: 12. The CDR3, as DNA: TGCGCCAGCAGCTGGTTGGACAGGGCGGATAAAAACTATGGCTACACCTTC. It translates to CASSWLDRADKNYGYTF. Full variable domain (rest looked up from reference TRBV5-1 and TRBJ1-2): KAGVTQTPRYLIKTRGQQVTLSCSPISGHRSVSWYQQTPGQGLQFLFEYFSETQRNKGNFPGRFSGRQFSNSRSEMNVSTLELGDSALYLCASSWLDRADKNYGYTFGSGTRLTVV.

This clonotype was recorded at least ten times. The rearrangement joins TRBV18 to TRBJ2-1, with TRBD1 identical over 7 bases. Per the germline V gene, CDR1 is KGHSH and CDR2 is LQKENI. Trimming cost V 1 base and J 7 bases; bases outside gene matches: 4. This CDR3 contains 14 residues. This CDR3 reads CASSPQGAGNEQFF. Written as DNA, the CDR3 is TGTGCCAGCTCACCACAGGGGGCAGGGAATGAGCAGTTCTTC.

The V call is TRBV7-3, the J call TRBJ1-2; no clear D gene. The CDR3 totals 13 residues. The V gene lost 5 bases and the J gene lost 4 bases, with 11 bases spanning the gap. Germline V gene sequence: CDR1 SGHTA, CDR2 FQGTGA. In DNA form, the CDR3 reads TGTGCCAGCAGCCTAAACAGTTTCTATGGCTACACCTTC. Translation: CASSLNSFYGYTF. Filled out from reference TRBV7-3 and TRBJ1-2, the complete variable domain reads GAGVSQTPSNKVTEKGKYVELRCDPISGHTALYWYRQSLGQGPEFLIYFQGTGAADDSGLPNDRFFAVRPEGSVSTLKIQRTERGDSAVYLCASSLNSFYGYTFGSGTRLTVV.

The table lists this clonotype with many counts. The V gene is TRBV27, the J gene TRBJ2-5; D gene ambiguous. This CDR3 has 14 amino acids. V was pared by 5 bases and J by 2 bases, with 12 bases between. Germline lookup yields CDR1 MNHEY and CDR2 SMNVEV (reference sequence). CDR3 nucleotide sequence: TGTGCCAGCAGTGTGACAAGACGACAAGAGACCCAGTACTTC. Protein sequence: CASSVTRRQETQYF.

A word on this clonotype: This clone may be a read error of a much larger clone one base away. The chain has TRBV28 and TRBJ2-7; D might be TRBD1 or TRBD2, each matching 6 bases. The CDR3 extends over 15 amino acids. Germline CDR1 MDHEN, CDR2 SYDVKM. CDR3 sequence (DNA): TGTGTCAGCAGTTTATGGGGGGCTCGGTCCTACGAGCAGTACTTC. Encoded protein: CVSSLWGARSYEQYF.

The chain uses TRBV28 and TRBJ1-5; no definite D call. This CDR3 is 14 amino acids long. The V gene's germline CDR1 is MDHEN and CDR2 SYDVKM. The germline V and J ends were trimmed by 1 base and 4 bases, with 8 bases remaining between them. CDR3 sequence (DNA): TGTGCCAGCAGTTTATCAGTGGCGAATCAGCCCCAGCATTTT. It yields the protein CASSLSVANQPQHF.

A few counts support this clonotype. The gene calls are TRBV7-8 and TRBJ2-7; either TRBD1 or TRBD2 may fit D (6 bases each). The CDR3 totals 16 residues. V was clipped by 5 bases and J by 2 bases, with 19 bases between them. Per the germline V gene, CDR1 is SGHVS and CDR2 is FQNEAQ. CDR3 sequence reads: CASSKIGGREPYEQYF. CDR3 nucleotide sequence: TGTGCCAGCAGCAAAATAGGGGGGCGGGAACCCTACGAGCAGTACTTC.

This clonotype was observed at least ten times. The V and J genes are TRBV20-1 and TRBJ2-1; 11 positions match TRBD2. This CDR3 has 13 amino acids. Germline CDR1 and CDR2: DFQATT and SNEGSKA (reference sequence). Germline trimming cut 6 bases from V and 5 bases from J; bases unmatched to any gene: 3. The CDR3: CSASSGGDNEQFF. CDR3 in DNA: TGCAGTGCGAGTAGCGGGGGGGACAATGAGCAGTTCTTC.

This clonotype has at least ten counts. The gene calls are TRBV18 and TRBJ1-1; D possibly corresponds to TRBD1 (6 bases). Germline CDR1 and CDR2: KGHSH and LQKENI. V was cut by 3 bases and J by 1 base, with 18 bases left in between. CDR3 length equals 17 residues. CDR3 residues: CASSPRQADISNTEAFF. CDR3 sequence (DNA): TGTGCCAGCTCACCGAGACAGGCAGATATATCGAACACTGAAGCTTTCTTT.

This clonotype was seen only a few times. The V call is TRBV30, the J call TRBJ2-2; 9 bases agree with TRBD2. CDR1 GTSNPN and CDR2 SVGIG come from the germline V gene (reference sequence). The CDR3 contains 15 residues. After removal of 6 bases from V and 5 bases from J, the junction contained 10 bases not matched to a gene. DNA of the CDR3: TGTGCCTGTCCCAGCGGGAGGAGAGTGACCGGGGAGCTGTTTTTT. Amino acids: CACPSGRRVTGELFF. Complete variable domain (other parts from reference TRBV30 and TRBJ2-2): SQTIHQWPATLVQPVGSPLSLECTVEGTSNPNLYWYRQAAGRGLQLLFYSVGIGQISSEVPQNLSASRPQDRQFILSSKKLLLSDSGFYLCACPSGRRVTGELFFGEGSRLTVL.

This chain links TRBV12-3 or TRBV12-4 with TRBJ2-5, with D perhaps TRBD1 or TRBD2 (6 bases each). The V end lost 0 bases, the J end lost 5 bases, and 13 bases lay between the germline ends. There are 15 residues in the CDR3. This CDR3 is CASSLAYGGKETQYF. CDR3 nucleotides: TGTGCCAGCAGTTTAGCTTACGGGGGCAAGGAGACCCAGTACTTC.

Worth noting for this clonotype: An end of the junction does not agree with germline; a read error may underlie this. The chain uses TRBV7-7 and TRBJ1-2; the D is unclear. The CDR3 is made up of 13 amino acids. Germline values: CDR1 SSHAT, CDR2 FNYEAQ (reference sequence). The CDR3 DNA reads as TGTGCTAGCAGCTTAGCGGGAGAATATGGCTACACCTTC. It is translated as CASSLAGEYGYTF.

Worth noting for this clonotype: This may be a read error, as it is one base from a much larger clone. The CDR3 end shows no conserved phenylalanine or tryptophan, and so a read error is likely. The chain combines TRBV28 with TRBJ2-5; D remains ambiguous. The CDR3 totals 14 residues. The V end lost 5 bases, the J end lost 2 bases, and 12 bases lay between the germline ends. Germline CDR1 MDHEN, CDR2 SYDVKM. CDR3 sequence reads: CASSEALIQETQYL. The DNA of the CDR3 is TGTGCCAGCAGTGAGGCCTTGATTCAAGAGACCCAGTACCTC.

This clonotype was counted a few times. Here the CDR3 DNA reads TGTGCCAGCAGCGTGGGGGATACAGGGGGAGGGAATCAGCCCCAGCATTTT. Encoded protein: CASSVGDTGGGNQPQHF. The chain combines TRBV7-8 with TRBJ1-5; 8 bases fit TRBD1. The CDR3 contains 17 residues. The germline CDR1 and CDR2 sequences are SGHVS and FQNEAQ. The V segment lost 5 bases and the J segment 4 bases; nucleotides outside the gene matches: 13.

With respect to this clonotype: One junction end disagrees with the germline gene, perhaps due to a read error. The CDR3 DNA sequence: TGTGCCAGCAGTTTTGTAGCCCTGAACACTGAAGCTTCCTTT. Residues: CASSFVALNTEASF. V usage is TRBV28 and J usage is TRBJ1-1, with D unresolved. This CDR3 region has 14 residues. CDR1 is MDHEN and CDR2 is SYDVKM in the germline V gene.

This clonotype was seen at least ten times. The V gene is TRBV28, the J gene TRBJ2-1; the match to TRBD1 covers 9 bases. The germline V gene encodes CDR1 MDHEN and CDR2 SYDVKM. The CDR3 totals 15 residues. V trimming: 7 bases; J trimming: 4 bases; junction bases outside the gene matches: 8. This CDR3 reads CASTPLGQGYNEQFF. In DNA, the CDR3 is TGTGCCAGCACTCCCCTGGGACAGGGTTACAATGAGCAGTTCTTC.

The chain uses TRBV4-1 and TRBJ2-7; D might be TRBD1 (6 bases). The V gene's germline CDR1 is MGHRA and CDR2 YSYEKL. Trimming removed 1 base at V and 5 bases at J, with 21 bases between. The CDR3 is made up of 17 amino acids. The CDR3 loop reads CASSQVSGQSYGNEQYF. The CDR3 nucleotides are TGCGCCAGCAGCCAAGTCTCCGGACAGTCCTATGGGAACGAGCAGTACTTC.

This clonotype was recorded many times. The J gene is TRBJ2-1, the V gene TRBV29-1, with TRBD1 matching over 7 bases. With V trimmed by 7 bases and J by 6 bases, 9 bases remained unmatched. CDR1 and CDR2 (germline): SQVTM, ANQGSEA. The CDR3 sequence is 13 residues long. Written as DNA, the CDR3 is TGCAGCGGGGGACAGAGGTTTCTCAATGAGCAGTTCTTC. Translation gives CSGGQRFLNEQFF.

The J gene is TRBJ2-1, the V gene TRBV24-1; 14 bases fit TRBD2. Trimming removed 4 bases from V and 1 base from J; junction bases left unmatched: 5. There are 18 residues in the CDR3. The V gene's germline CDR1 is KGHDR and CDR2 SFDVKD. DNA of the CDR3: TGTGCCACCAGTGACCCCGGGACTAGCGGGAGTTCCTACAATGAGCAGTTCTTC. Protein sequence: CATSDPGTSGSSYNEQFF.

This clonotype showed up just a few times. CDR3 DNA sequence: TGTGCCAGTAAGACAGGGGCTCACACTGAAGCTTTCTTT. Its protein is CASKTGAHTEAFF. This rearrangement joins TRBV19 to TRBJ1-1; 8 bases map to TRBD1. This CDR3 spans 13 amino acids. Losses at the gene ends were 7 bases for V and 3 bases for J; bases not matched to a gene: 4. Per germline, CDR1 LNHDA and CDR2 SQIVND (reference sequence).

The sample holds many counts of this clonotype. The chain recombines TRBV10-1 with TRBJ1-2; D gene uncertain. CDR3 length equals 14 residues. V was shortened by 6 bases and J by 8 bases, with 19 bases between the two germline ends. CDR1 and CDR2 from the germline V gene are WNHNN and SYGVQD (reference sequence). CDR3 in DNA: TGCGCCAGCAGGGTTACAATCATCAGTGACGGCTACACCTTC. This sequence encodes CASRVTIISDGYTF.

J is TRBJ2-3 and V is TRBV5-6; 9 bases are a match to TRBD2. The germline V gene has CDR1 SGHDT and CDR2 YYEEEE. The CDR3 contains 19 residues. Trimming cost V 3 bases and J 4 bases; bases outside gene matches: 18. Written as DNA, the CDR3 is TGTGCCAGCAGCTACACTTGGAGTTGGCGGGAGGGCCTAGCAGATACGCAGTATTTT. Protein sequence: CASSYTWSWREGLADTQYF.

There are many counts of this clonotype. The chain recombines TRBV28 with TRBJ2-7; 8 nucleotides agree with TRBD1. V lost 8 bases to trimming and J lost 2 bases; unmatched junction nucleotides: 5. The CDR3 extends over 13 amino acids. CDR1 is MDHEN and CDR2 is SYDVKM in the germline V gene. The CDR3 here is CASQDREPYEQYF. The CDR3 DNA follows: TGTGCCAGCCAGGACAGGGAACCCTACGAGCAGTACTTC.

This clonotype was seen only a few times. The V gene is TRBV29-1, the J gene TRBJ2-7; D unclear. This CDR3 is 14 amino acids long. Deletions cut 4 bases from V and 2 bases from J, with 15 bases between. Germline V gene data show CDR1 as SQVTM and CDR2 as ANQGSEA. In nucleotides, the CDR3 is TGCAGCGTTGTACGAAAGGGCCTAACCTACGAGCAGTACTTC. Translating gives CSVVRKGLTYEQYF.

This clonotype appeared a single time. The V gene is TRBV19, the J gene TRBJ2-5; TRBD2 agrees at 11 bases. This CDR3 spans 16 amino acids. Germline trimming cut 6 bases from V and 2 bases from J; bases unmatched to any gene: 8. Germline V lookup: CDR1 LNHDA, CDR2 SQIVND (reference sequence). The CDR3 bases are TGTGCCAGTAGGGCTAGCGGGAGGTTGGGACAAGAGACCCAGTACTTC. As protein: CASRASGRLGQETQYF. Full variable domain (missing parts from reference TRBV19 and TRBJ2-5): DGGITQSPKYLFRKEGQNVTLSCEQNLNHDAMYWYRQDPGQGLRLIYYSQIVNDFQKGDIAEGYSVSREKKESFPLTVTSAQKNPTAFYLCASRASGRLGQETQYFGPGTRLLVL.

This clonotype was counted between two and nine times. V and J are TRBV18 and TRBJ2-6, with D tentatively TRBD1 or TRBD2 (5 bases each). CDR1 is KGHSH and CDR2 is LQKENI in the germline V gene. Between the trimmed V and J ends, which lost 2 bases and 1 base, there was a span of 12 bases. This CDR3 is 17 amino acids long. CDR3 in amino acids: CASSPWDVTSGANVLTF. CDR3 sequence (DNA): TGTGCCAGCTCACCATGGGACGTAACTTCTGGGGCCAACGTCCTGACTTTC.